Sequencing of this T cell receptor (beta chain) was carried out in a study of CD8 T cells in ankylosing spondylitis. Study outcomes and limitations: Disease-associated clonotypes exhibited CD8+ identity and were relatively infrequent in peripheral blood. In ankylosing spondylitis blood, a motif of seven to nine highly homologous TCR beta variants appeared characteristic.

MiXCR, run by TCRdb on the 5' RACE reads, gives a single entry per CDR3 protein. The sample records 25,000 to 30,000 distinct CDR3 sequences, 5% to 5.5% being singletons. CDR3 size: 15 residues. Deletions cut 0 bases from V and 7 bases from J, with 14 bases between. Germline-derived CDR1 and CDR2 are SGDLS and YYNGEE. This clonotype was detected many times. What it binds is not known. This clonotype was sampled from a female donor with ankylosing spondylitis or in good health (not recorded which). Material for sequencing was blood, either unsorted or a sorted T cell fraction (not recorded which). The rearrangement links TRBV9 to TRBJ2-1, with D possibly called TRBD1 or TRBD2 (5 bases each). CDR3 residues: CASSVGGSGTNEQFF. CDR3 DNA sequence: TGTGCCAGCAGCGTAGGGGGGAGCGGTACGAATGAGCAGTTCTTC.